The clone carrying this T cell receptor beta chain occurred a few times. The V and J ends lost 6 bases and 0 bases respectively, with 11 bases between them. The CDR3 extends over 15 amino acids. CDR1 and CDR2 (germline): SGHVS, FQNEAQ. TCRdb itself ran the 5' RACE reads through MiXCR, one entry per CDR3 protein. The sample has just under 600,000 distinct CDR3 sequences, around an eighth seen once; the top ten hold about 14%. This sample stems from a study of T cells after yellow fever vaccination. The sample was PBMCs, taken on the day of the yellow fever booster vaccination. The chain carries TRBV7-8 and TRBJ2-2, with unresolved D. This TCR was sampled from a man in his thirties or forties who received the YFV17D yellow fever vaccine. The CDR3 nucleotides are TGTGCCAGCAGAGGGCAGACAACGAACACCGGGGAGCTGTTTTTT. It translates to CASRGQTTNTGELFF.